This is a list of T cell receptor beta chains from one sample in a study of identical twins. MiXCR, applied by TCRdb to the 5' RACE reads, yields one record per CDR3 protein. The sample consists of 470,000 or so distinct CDR3 sequences, more than 20% of them appearing once. This sample also appeared in a second study, on T cells expressing NK-cell markers.

Specimen: CD4+ T cells sorted from blood. The receptors were gathered from a young woman in good health. Each CDR3 is given with its conserved first and last residue. The D gene is left open where the match is weak. A row's size may be missing; if present it is once, few, many or a size class.

clone_size	v_call	d_call	j_call	cdr3_length	cdr3_aa	cdr3_nt
few	TRBV12-3/TRBV12-4	TRBD2	TRBJ2-2	17	CASSRLAGGANTGELFF	TGTGCCAGCAGTCGACTAGCGGGGGGCGCGAACACCGGGGAGCTGTTTTTT
few	TRBV6-5	NA	TRBJ1-2	14	CASSYLGEGSGYTF	TGTGCCAGCAGTTACCTCGGGGAAGGTAGTGGCTACACCTTC
many	TRBV12-3/TRBV12-4	TRBD2	TRBJ2-2	14	CASSPLAGAGELFF	TGTGCCAGCAGCCCTCTAGCGGGAGCAGGGGAGCTGTTTTTT
few	TRBV12-3/TRBV12-4	TRBD1	TRBJ2-7	15	CASSLSGQIPYEQYF	TGTGCCAGCAGTTTATCGGGACAGATCCCCTACGAGCAGTACTTC
NA	TRBV12-3/TRBV12-4	TRBD2	TRBJ2-1	16	CASSYAGLAGANEQFF	TGTGCCAGCAGTTACGCAGGACTAGCGGGGGCTAATGAGCAGTTCTTC
NA	TRBV19	NA	TRBJ1-5	15	CASSIVPASNQPQHF	TGTGCCAGTAGTATAGTACCCGCGAGCAATCAGCCCCAGCATTTT
few	TRBV7-2	TRBD2	TRBJ2-7	15	CASSSSSGRSYEQYF	TGTGCCAGCAGCTCCTCTAGCGGCCGCTCCTACGAGCAGTACTTC
many	TRBV12-3/TRBV12-4	NA	TRBJ1-3	14	CASSFRTSGNTIYF	TGTGCCAGCAGTTTCCGGACAAGTGGAAACACCATATATTTT
NA	TRBV27	NA	TRBJ2-3	14	CASSFYVGTDTQYF	TGTGCCAGCAGTTTCTATGTCGGCACAGATACGCAGTATTTT
few	TRBV6-1	NA	TRBJ1-1	13	CASSEEQRDEAFF	TGTGCCAGCAGTGAAGAACAGAGAGATGAAGCTTTCTTT
NA	TRBV20-1	NA	TRBJ2-7	13	CSARAGRTYEQYF	TGCAGTGCTAGGGCCGGACGGACCTACGAGCAGTACTTC
few	TRBV29-1	NA	TRBJ2-5	11	CSGGREETQYF	TGCAGCGGAGGTAGGGAAGAGACCCAGTACTTC
NA	TRBV12-3/TRBV12-4	NA	TRBJ2-3	15	CASSFPLGRTDTQYF	TGTGCCAGCAGTTTCCCCTTGGGCCGCACAGATACGCAGTATTTT
many	TRBV29-1	TRBD1	TRBJ1-2	12	CSARQGDYGYTF	TGCAGTGCTAGACAGGGGGACTATGGCTACACCTTC
many	TRBV12-3/TRBV12-4	NA	TRBJ1-6	14	CASSLQGSNSPLHF	TGTGCCAGCAGTTTACAGGGCTCTAATTCACCCCTCCACTTT